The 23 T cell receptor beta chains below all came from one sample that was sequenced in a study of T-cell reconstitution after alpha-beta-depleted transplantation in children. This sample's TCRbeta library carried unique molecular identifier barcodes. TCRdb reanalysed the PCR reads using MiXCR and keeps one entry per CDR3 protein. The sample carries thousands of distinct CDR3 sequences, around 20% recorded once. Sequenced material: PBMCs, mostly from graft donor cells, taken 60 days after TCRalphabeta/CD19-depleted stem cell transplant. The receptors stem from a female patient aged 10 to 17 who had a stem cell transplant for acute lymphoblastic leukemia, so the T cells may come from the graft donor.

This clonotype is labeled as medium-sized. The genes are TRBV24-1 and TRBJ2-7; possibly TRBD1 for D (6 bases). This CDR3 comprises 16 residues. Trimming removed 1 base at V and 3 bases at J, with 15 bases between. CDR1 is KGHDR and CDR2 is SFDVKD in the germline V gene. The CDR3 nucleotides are TGTGCCACCAGTGATTTAGGACAGATGGAGTGCTACGAGCAGTACTTC. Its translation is CATSDLGQMECYEQYF.

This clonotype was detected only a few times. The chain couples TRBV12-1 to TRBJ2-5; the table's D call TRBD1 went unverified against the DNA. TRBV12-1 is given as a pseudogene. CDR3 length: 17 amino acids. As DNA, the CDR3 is TGTGCCAGCAGCTTTGGGAGACACGGGACAGCAAATGTGACCCAGTACTTC. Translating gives CASSFGRHGTANVTQYF.

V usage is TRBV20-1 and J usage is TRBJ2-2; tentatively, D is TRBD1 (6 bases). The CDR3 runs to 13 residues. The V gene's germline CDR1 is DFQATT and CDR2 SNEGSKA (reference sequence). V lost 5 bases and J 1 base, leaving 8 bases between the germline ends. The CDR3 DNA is TGCAGTGCTCCGGACAGGAACACCGGGGAGCTGTTTTTT. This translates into CSAPDRNTGELFF.

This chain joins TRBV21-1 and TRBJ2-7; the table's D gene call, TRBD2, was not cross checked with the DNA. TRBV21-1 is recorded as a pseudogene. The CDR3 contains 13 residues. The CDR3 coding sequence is TGTGCCAGCAGCAAGGAAGAAGGGCACGAGCAGTGCTTC. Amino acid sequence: CASSKEEGHEQCF.

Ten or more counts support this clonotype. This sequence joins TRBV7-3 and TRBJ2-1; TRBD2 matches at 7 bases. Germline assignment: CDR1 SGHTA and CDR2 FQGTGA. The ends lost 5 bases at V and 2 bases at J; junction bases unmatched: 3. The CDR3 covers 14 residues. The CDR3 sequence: CASSPSGAYNEQFF. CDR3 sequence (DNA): TGTGCCAGCAGCCCTAGCGGAGCCTACAATGAGCAGTTCTTC.

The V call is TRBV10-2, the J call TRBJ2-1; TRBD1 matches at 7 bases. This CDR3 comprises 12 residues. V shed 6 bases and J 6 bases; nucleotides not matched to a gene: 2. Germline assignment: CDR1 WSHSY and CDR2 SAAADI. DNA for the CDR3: TGCGCCAGCAGCCCAGGGGGCAATGAGCAGTTCTTC. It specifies CASSPGGNEQFF.

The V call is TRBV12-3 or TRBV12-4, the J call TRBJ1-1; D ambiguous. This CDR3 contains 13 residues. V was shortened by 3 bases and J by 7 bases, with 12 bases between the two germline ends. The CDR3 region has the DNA TGTGCCAGCAGTTTTGGTTGGTCCGGTGAAGCTTTCTTT. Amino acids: CASSFGWSGEAFF.

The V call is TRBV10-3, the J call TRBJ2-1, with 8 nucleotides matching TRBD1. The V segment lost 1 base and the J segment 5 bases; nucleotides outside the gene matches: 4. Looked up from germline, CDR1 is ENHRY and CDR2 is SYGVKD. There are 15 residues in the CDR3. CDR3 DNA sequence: TGTGCCATCAGTGAGTGGCAGGGGGCGGACAATGAGCAGTTCTTC. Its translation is CAISEWQGADNEQFF.

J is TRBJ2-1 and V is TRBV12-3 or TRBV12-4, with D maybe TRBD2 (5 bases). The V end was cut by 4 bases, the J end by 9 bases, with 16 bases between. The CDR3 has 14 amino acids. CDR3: CASSSVDWRVEQFF. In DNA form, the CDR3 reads TGTGCCAGCAGTTCAGTGGACTGGCGGGTTGAGCAGTTCTTC.

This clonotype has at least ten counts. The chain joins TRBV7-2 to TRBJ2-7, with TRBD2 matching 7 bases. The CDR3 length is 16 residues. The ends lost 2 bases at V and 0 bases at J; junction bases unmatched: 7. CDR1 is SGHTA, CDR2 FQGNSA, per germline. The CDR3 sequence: CASSLISGPSSYEQYF. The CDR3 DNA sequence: TGTGCCAGCAGCTTAATTAGCGGGCCTAGCTCCTACGAGCAGTACTTC.

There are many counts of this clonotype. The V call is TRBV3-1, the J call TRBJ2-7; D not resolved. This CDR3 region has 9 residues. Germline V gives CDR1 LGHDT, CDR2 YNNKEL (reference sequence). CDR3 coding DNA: TGTGCCTCCTCCCAGCCGAGGTCGGTC. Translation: CASSQPRSV.

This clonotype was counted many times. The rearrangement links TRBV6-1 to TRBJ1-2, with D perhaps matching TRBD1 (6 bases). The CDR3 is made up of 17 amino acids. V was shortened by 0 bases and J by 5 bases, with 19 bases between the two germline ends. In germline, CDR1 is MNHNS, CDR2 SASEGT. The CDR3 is CASSEARGDPPQYGYTF. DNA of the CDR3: TGTGCCAGCAGTGAAGCCAGGGGAGACCCCCCTCAGTATGGCTACACCTTC.

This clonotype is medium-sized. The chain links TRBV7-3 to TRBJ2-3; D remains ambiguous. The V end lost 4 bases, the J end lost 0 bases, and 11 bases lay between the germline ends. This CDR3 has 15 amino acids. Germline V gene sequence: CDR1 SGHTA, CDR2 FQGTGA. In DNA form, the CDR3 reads TGTGCCAGCAGCTCAGGTTGGGCTAGCACAGATACGCAGTATTTT. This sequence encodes CASSSGWASTDTQYF.

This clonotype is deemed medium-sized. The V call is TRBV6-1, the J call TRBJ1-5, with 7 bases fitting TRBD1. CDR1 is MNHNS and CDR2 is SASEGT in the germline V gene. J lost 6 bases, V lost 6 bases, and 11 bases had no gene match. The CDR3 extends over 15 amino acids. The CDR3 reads CASRKTGASGQPQHF. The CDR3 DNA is TGTGCCAGCAGGAAAACAGGGGCGAGCGGTCAGCCCCAGCATTTT.

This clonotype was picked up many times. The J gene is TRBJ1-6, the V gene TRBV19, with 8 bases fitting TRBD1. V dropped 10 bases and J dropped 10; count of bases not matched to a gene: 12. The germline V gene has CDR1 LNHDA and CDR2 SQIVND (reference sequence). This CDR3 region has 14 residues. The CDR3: CATRPSDRVSPLHF. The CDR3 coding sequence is TGTGCCACCCGGCCCTCGGACAGGGTGTCACCCCTCCACTTT.

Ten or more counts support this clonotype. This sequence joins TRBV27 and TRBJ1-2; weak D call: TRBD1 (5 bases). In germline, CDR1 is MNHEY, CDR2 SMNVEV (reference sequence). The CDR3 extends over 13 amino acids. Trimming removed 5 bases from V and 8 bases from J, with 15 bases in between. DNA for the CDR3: TGTGCCAGCAGTGCCACAGGATTGTGGGGCTACACCTTC. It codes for CASSATGLWGYTF.

The CDR3 spells CASSIDREGIEQYF. The CDR3, as DNA: TGTGCCAGCAGTATAGACAGGGAAGGGATCGAGCAGTACTTC. The V call is TRBV12-3 or TRBV12-4, the J call TRBJ2-7; 7 bases line up with TRBD1. The CDR3 consists of 14 residues. The V segment lost 5 bases and the J segment 6 bases; nucleotides outside the gene matches: 10.

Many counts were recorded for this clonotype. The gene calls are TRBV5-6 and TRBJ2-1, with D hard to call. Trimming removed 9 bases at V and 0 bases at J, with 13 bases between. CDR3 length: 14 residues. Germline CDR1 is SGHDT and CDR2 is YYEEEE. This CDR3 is CATTRRASYNEQFF. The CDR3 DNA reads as TGTGCCACCACCAGGCGCGCCTCCTACAATGAGCAGTTCTTC.

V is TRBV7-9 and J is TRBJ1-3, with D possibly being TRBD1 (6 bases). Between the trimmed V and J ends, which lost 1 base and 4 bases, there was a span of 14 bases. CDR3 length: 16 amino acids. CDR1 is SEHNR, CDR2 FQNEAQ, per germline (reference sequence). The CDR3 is CASSLGAGAGGNTIYF. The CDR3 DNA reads TGTGCCAGCAGCTTAGGGGCAGGGGCAGGCGGAAACACCATATATTTT.

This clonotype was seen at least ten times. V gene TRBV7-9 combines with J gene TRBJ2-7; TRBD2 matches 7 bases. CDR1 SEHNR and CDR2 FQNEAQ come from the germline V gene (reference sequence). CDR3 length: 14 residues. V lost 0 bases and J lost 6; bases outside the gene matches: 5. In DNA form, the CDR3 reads TGTGCCAGCAGCTTAGCGGGGGGGAATGGCGAGCAGTACTTC. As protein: CASSLAGGNGEQYF.

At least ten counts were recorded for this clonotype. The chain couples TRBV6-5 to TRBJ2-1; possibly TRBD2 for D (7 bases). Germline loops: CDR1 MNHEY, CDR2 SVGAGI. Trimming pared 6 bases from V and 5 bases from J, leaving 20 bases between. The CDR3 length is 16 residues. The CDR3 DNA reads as TGTGCCAGCAGGGGACTACAGGGTTGGGGACACAATGAGCAGTTCTTC. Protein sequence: CASRGLQGWGHNEQFF.

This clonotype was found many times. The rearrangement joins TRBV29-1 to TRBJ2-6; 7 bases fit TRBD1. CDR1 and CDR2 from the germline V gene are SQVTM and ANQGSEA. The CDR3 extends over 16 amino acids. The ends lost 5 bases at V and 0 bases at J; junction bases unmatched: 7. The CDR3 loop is CSVLGGQSSGANVLTF. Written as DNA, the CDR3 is TGCAGCGTTCTTGGGGGACAGAGCTCTGGGGCCAACGTCCTGACTTTC.

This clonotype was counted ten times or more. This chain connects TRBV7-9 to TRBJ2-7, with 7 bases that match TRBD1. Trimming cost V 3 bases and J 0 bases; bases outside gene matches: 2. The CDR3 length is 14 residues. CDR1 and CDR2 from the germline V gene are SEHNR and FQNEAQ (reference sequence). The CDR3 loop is CASSFGTDSYEQYF. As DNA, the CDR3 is TGTGCCAGCAGCTTTGGGACAGACTCCTACGAGCAGTACTTC. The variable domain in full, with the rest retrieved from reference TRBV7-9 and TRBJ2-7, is DTGVSQNPRHKITKRGQNVTFRCDPISEHNRLYWYRQTLGQGPEFLTYFQNEAQLEKSRLLSDRFSAERPKGSFSTLEIQRTEQGDSAMYLCASSFGTDSYEQYFGPGTRLTVT.